This T cell receptor beta chain was found in a study of T cells in localized non-small cell lung cancer. With regard to this clone: The antigen remains unidentified.

General study points: For the top 100 tumor clones, a median about 60 also appeared in adjacent lung. With higher T cell density in blood came longer overall survival.

Sequencing used immunoSEQ multiplex PCR; TCRdb keeps in-frame clones, though not all of them. The sample holds 20,000 to 25,000 clones; about 90% are singletons and the top ten take about 5.3%. CDR1 is SGHNT and CDR2 is YENEEA in the germline V gene. This CDR3 region has 13 residues. The V and J ends lost 5 bases and 3 bases respectively, with 9 bases between them. This chain joins TRBV11-3 and TRBJ2-3; D ambiguous. Sequenced here: peripheral blood, sampled before any cancer treatment. This sequence was found in a male donor aged 60 or older with stage II squamous cell lung carcinoma. The CDR3 loop is CASSPAGTDTQYF. CDR3 in DNA: TGTGCCAGCAGCCCCGCCGGGACAGATACGCAGTATTTT.